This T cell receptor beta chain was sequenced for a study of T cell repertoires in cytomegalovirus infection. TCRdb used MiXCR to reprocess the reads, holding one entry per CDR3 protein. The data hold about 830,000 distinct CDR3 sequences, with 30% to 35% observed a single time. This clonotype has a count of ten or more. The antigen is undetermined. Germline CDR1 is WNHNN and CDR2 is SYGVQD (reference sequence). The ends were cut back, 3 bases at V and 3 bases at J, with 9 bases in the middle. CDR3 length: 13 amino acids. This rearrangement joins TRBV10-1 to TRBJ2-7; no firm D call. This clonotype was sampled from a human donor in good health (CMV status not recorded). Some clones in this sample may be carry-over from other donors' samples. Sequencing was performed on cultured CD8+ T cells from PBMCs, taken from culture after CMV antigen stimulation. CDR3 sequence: CASSEGDHYEQYF. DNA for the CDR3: TGCGCCAGCAGTGAAGGTGACCACTACGAGCAGTACTTC.